These 5 T cell receptor beta chains share one sample of origin, sequenced in a study of beta chain features in type 1 diabetes. The study, taken as a whole, reports: Within each of all four CD4+ subsets, Type 1 diabetes patients had TCRB CDR3s that were moderately but significantly shorter.

The investigators reverse transcribed all of the isolated RNA, so they sequenced expressed TCRB transcripts. Measured with immunoSEQ multiplex PCR; TCRdb has only the in-frame clones, and not every one. The top ten clones hold approximately 0.01% of a sample with a few hundred thousand clones, roughly an eighth of them seen once. No antigen has been assigned to these receptors. Sequenced: naive CD4+ T cells from blood. The origin of the receptors is a woman aged 18 to 35 with type 1 diabetes.

This clone was seen only a few times. V usage is TRBV12-5 and J usage is TRBJ1-6; D remains unclear. Trimming removed 6 bases at V and 0 bases at J, with 18 bases between. The CDR3 totals 18 residues. From germline, CDR1 is LGHNT and CDR2 FRNRAP. CDR3 DNA: TGTGCTAGTGGCACGCAAGAGGCCCAAAGCTCCTATAATTCACCCCTCCACTTT. Protein: CASGTQEAQSSYNSPLHF. Drawing the rest from reference TRBV12-5 and TRBJ1-6, the complete variable domain is DARVTQTPRHKVTEMGQEVTMRCQPILGHNTVFWYRQTMMQGLELLAYFRNRAPLDDSGMPKDRFSAEMPDATLATLKIQPSEPRDSAVYFCASGTQEAQSSYNSPLHFGNGTRLTVT.

This clone has just a few counts. This specimen includes other DNA sequences encoding the same CDR3. The chain has TRBV19 and TRBJ2-7; 8 bases are a match to TRBD1. Losses at the gene ends were 4 bases for V and 0 bases for J; bases not matched to a gene: 2. This CDR3 spans 14 amino acids. Germline V lookup: CDR1 LNHDA, CDR2 SQIVND (reference sequence). The CDR3 DNA sequence: TGTGCCAGTAGTACAGGACAGGGCTCCTACGAGCAGTACTTC. It yields the protein CASSTGQGSYEQYF.

This clone occurred once. The chain carries TRBV7-2 and TRBJ2-4; tentatively, D is TRBD2 (6 bases). V was cut by 2 bases and J by 9 bases, with 17 bases left in between. Germline V gene sequence: CDR1 SGHTA, CDR2 FQGNSA. The CDR3 extends over 15 amino acids. As DNA, the CDR3 is TGTGCCAGCAGCTTAACGGTCGGGGGAAGGAGCATTCAGTACTTC. As protein: CASSLTVGGRSIQYF.

This clone came up a few times. The rearrangement joins TRBV9 to TRBJ1-1, with D possibly TRBD1 on 5 matching bases. Trimming stripped 4 bases from V and 6 bases from J, with 13 bases between. This CDR3 has 13 residues. Germline V gene sequence: CDR1 SGDLS, CDR2 YYNGEE. The CDR3 region has the DNA TGTGCCAGCAGCTTCACAGGTAACGCTGAAGCTTTCTTT. Translating it yields CASSFTGNAEAFF.

The chain carries TRBV4-1 and TRBJ2-5; TRBD1 might be the D (6 bases). The CDR3 length is 17 residues. V was shortened by 3 bases and J by 2 bases, with 19 bases between the two germline ends. The V gene's germline CDR1 is MGHRA and CDR2 YSYEKL. The CDR3 spells CASSQVMTQGPQETQYF. In DNA form, the CDR3 reads TGCGCCAGCAGCCAGGTTATGACACAGGGTCCGCAAGAGACCCAGTACTTC.